A selection of T cell receptor beta chains follows, all from one sample in a study of shared clonotypes between healthy human individuals. This table comes from immunoSEQ multiplex PCR, and its TCRdb copy is limited to in-frame clones, with some not included. Of a few million clones in the sample, roughly 92% were seen once. The material sequenced was naive CD4+ T cells from PBMCs. The receptors originated from a man aged 18-30 years in good health. Some clones in this sample may be carry-over from other donors' samples. The CDR3 runs from the conserved cysteine through the conserved F or W. D genes are given only for firm matches. Clone sizes are given selectively: once, few, many, or a class where the clone is expanded.

v_call,d_call,clone_size,j_call,cdr3_aa,cdr3_nt
TRBV5-6,-,-,TRBJ1-2,CASSSSAGYGYTF,TGTGCCAGCAGCTCGTCAGCCGGGTATGGCTACACCTTC
TRBV28,TRBD2,-,TRBJ2-1,CASTTKSGISYNEQFF,TGTGCCAGCACCACAAAAAGCGGGATATCCTACAATGAGCAGTTCTTC
TRBV19,-,-,TRBJ1-4,CASMGTGGNEKLFF,TGTGCCAGTATGGGGACGGGGGGTAATGAAAAACTGTTTTTT
TRBV5-1,-,-,TRBJ2-5,CASSLITVETQYF,TGCGCCAGCAGCTTGATCACCGTAGAGACCCAGTACTTC
TRBV2,-,-,TRBJ1-1,CARRLFEGTEAFF,TGTGCCAGGAGATTATTTGAAGGAACTGAAGCTTTCTTT
TRBV10-2,TRBD2,-,TRBJ2-7,CASSESLTGGYEQYF,TGCGCCAGCAGTGAGTCTCTAACGGGAGGCTACGAGCAGTACTTC
TRBV15,-,-,TRBJ1-5,CATSRAQNQPQHF,TGTGCCACCAGCAGAGCTCAAAATCAGCCCCAGCATTTT
TRBV6-1,-,-,TRBJ1-5,CASSVTGIGNQPQHF,TGTGCCAGCAGCGTAACAGGGATCGGCAATCAGCCCCAGCATTTT
TRBV6-5,-,-,TRBJ2-7,CASSYSSDRTYEQYF,TGTGCCAGCAGTTACTCCTCTGACAGGACCTACGAGCAGTACTTC
TRBV7-2,TRBD2,-,TRBJ2-1,CASSLGTTYNEQFF,TGTGCCAGCAGCCTAGGGACTACCTACAATGAGCAGTTCTTC
TRBV7-2,-,-,TRBJ2-1,CASSRRGNEQFF,TGTGCCAGCAGCCGACGGGGGAATGAGCAGTTCTTC
TRBV5-1,TRBD2,-,TRBJ2-3,CASSLAPSGSMDTQYF,TGCGCCAGCAGCTTGGCCCCTAGCGGGAGCATGGATACGCAGTATTTT
TRBV28,TRBD1,-,TRBJ2-7,CASSAGQGVGYEQYF,TGTGCCAGCAGTGCGGGACAGGGGGTAGGGTACGAGCAGTACTTC
TRBV29-1,-,-,TRBJ1-2,CSVDRPPTAANYGYTF,TGCAGCGTCGACCGTCCCCCGACCGCCGCTAACTATGGCTACACCTTC
TRBV27,-,few,TRBJ1-4,CASRGREKLFF,TGTGCCAGCAGGGGAAGGGAAAAACTGTTTTTT
TRBV27,-,-,TRBJ1-1,CASSLIRSTEAFF,TGTGCCAGCAGTTTAATCCGAAGCACTGAAGCTTTCTTT
TRBV11-2,-,-,TRBJ2-1,CASSLVAATVVNEQFF,TGTGCCAGCAGCTTAGTTGCGGCGACGGTCGTTAATGAGCAGTTCTTC
TRBV28,-,-,TRBJ1-5,CASSLTDKANQPQHF,TGTGCCAGCAGTTTAACGGACAAGGCCAATCAGCCCCAGCATTTT
TRBV6-6,TRBD1,once,TRBJ2-7,CASSSRGTILGEQYF,TGTGCCAGCAGTTCCAGGGGGACGATTTTAGGCGAGCAGTACTTC
TRBV18,-,-,TRBJ2-5,CASSPPNSGGRGETQYF,TGTGCCAGCTCACCACCGAACAGTGGAGGACGGGGAGAGACCCAGTACTTC
TRBV9,-,-,TRBJ2-7,CASSVDSRSYEQYF,TGTGCCAGCAGCGTAGACTCGCGGTCGTACGAGCAGTACTTC
TRBV4-2,-,-,TRBJ2-7,CASSRGKSYEQYF,TGTGCCAGCAGCCGAGGGAAAAGTTACGAGCAGTACTTC
TRBV19,-,-,TRBJ1-2,CASSIKLRDLNYGYTF,TGTGCCAGTAGTATAAAACTACGTGACCTTAACTATGGCTACACCTTC
TRBV28,TRBD1,-,TRBJ2-7,CASTDFPGQGPYEQYF,TGTGCCAGCACCGACTTCCCGGGACAGGGACCCTACGAGCAGTACTTC
TRBV18,-,-,TRBJ1-1,CASSPMRQNTEAFF,TGTGCCAGCTCACCAATGAGACAGAACACTGAAGCTTTCTTT
TRBV7-9,-,-,TRBJ1-5,CASSLQGNQPQHF,TGTGCCAGCAGCTTACAGGGGAATCAGCCCCAGCATTTT
TRBV7-2,-,-,TRBJ2-5,CASSLRGAETQYF,TGTGCCAGCAGCTTACGGGGGGCAGAGACCCAGTACTTC
TRBV11-2,TRBD2,-,TRBJ2-4,CASSLGPGLAEDIQYF,TGTGCCAGCAGCTTAGGCCCGGGACTAGCAGAAGACATTCAGTACTTC
TRBV30,-,-,TRBJ1-2,CAWSVFQGYTF,TGTGCCTGGAGTGTTTTTCAGGGCTACACCTTC
TRBV7-9,-,-,TRBJ2-1,CASSLDRGPNNEQFF,TGTGCCAGCAGCTTAGATCGGGGGCCTAACAATGAGCAGTTCTTC
TRBV10-1,TRBD2,once,TRBJ2-1,CASSGRVGTNSYNEQFF,TGCGCCAGCAGTGGTAGGGTAGGGACTAACTCCTACAATGAGCAGTTCTTC
TRBV9,-,once,TRBJ1-2,CASSPTVRAGGYGYTF,TGTGCCAGCAGCCCCACCGTCCGGGCAGGTGGCTATGGCTACACCTTC
TRBV5-5,-,-,TRBJ1-5,CASSLLGAWNQPQHF,TGTGCCAGCAGCTTGCTCGGGGCATGGAATCAGCCCCAGCATTTT
TRBV4-2,-,-,TRBJ1-4,CASSQEGTNEKLFF,TGTGCCAGCAGCCAAGAAGGGACAAATGAAAAACTGTTTTTT
TRBV13,-,-,TRBJ2-3,CASSLGQGRTDTQYF,TGTGCCAGCAGCTTAGGACAGGGACGCACAGATACGCAGTATTTT
TRBV28,TRBD2,-,TRBJ2-2,CASRGNLGLAPSGELFF,TGTGCCAGCAGGGGGAACTTGGGACTAGCACCAAGCGGGGAGCTGTTTTTT
TRBV15,-,-,TRBJ1-2,CATSRLTTDPLGYTF,TGTGCCACCAGCAGATTGACCACAGACCCCCTTGGCTACACCTTC
TRBV29-1,-,once,TRBJ2-3,CSVESDSNTDTQYF,TGCAGCGTTGAGAGTGACAGCAACACAGATACGCAGTATTTT
TRBV2,TRBD1,-,TRBJ1-1,CASTGDRATNTEAFF,TGTGCCAGCACCGGAGACAGGGCTACGAACACTGAAGCTTTCTTT
TRBV5-4,TRBD2,-,TRBJ2-3,CASSLGLAVTDTQYF,TGTGCCAGCAGCTTGGGACTAGCGGTAACAGATACGCAGTATTTT
TRBV10-1,-,-,TRBJ1-1,CASSAGGRSTEAFF,TGCGCCAGCAGTGCCGGGGGCAGGAGCACTGAAGCTTTCTTT
TRBV5-4,-,-,TRBJ1-1,CASSNGQQGNTEAFF,TGTGCCAGCAGCAACGGACAACAGGGAAACACTGAAGCTTTCTTT
TRBV5-4,TRBD1,once,TRBJ1-2,CASSLGTGKLYGYTF,TGTGCCAGCAGCTTGGGGACAGGGAAACTCTATGGCTACACCTTC
TRBV4-3,-,-,TRBJ2-3,CASSHTGADTQYF,TGCGCCAGCAGCCATACGGGAGCTGATACGCAGTATTTT
TRBV20-1,-,few,TRBJ1-5,CSAGQPQHF,TGCAGTGCCGGTCAGCCCCAGCATTTT
TRBV5-1,-,-,TRBJ2-1,CASSPRTEAYNEQFF,TGCGCCAGCAGTCCACGGACGGAAGCCTACAATGAGCAGTTCTTC
TRBV19,-,-,TRBJ2-7,CASSIGSSYEQYF,TGTGCCAGTAGTATCGGCAGCTCCTACGAGCAGTACTTC
TRBV28,-,-,TRBJ2-2,CASSYVLSIAVRSTGELFF,TGTGCCAGCAGTTATGTCCTATCGATAGCGGTAAGGAGCACCGGGGAGCTGTTTTTT
TRBV27,-,-,TRBJ2-7,CASSFERLGINEQYF,TGTGCCAGCAGTTTCGAACGACTAGGTATCAACGAGCAGTACTTC
TRBV11-3,TRBD1,once,TRBJ2-7,CASGTGTGGNYEQYF,TGTGCCAGCGGAACCGGGACAGGAGGAAACTACGAGCAGTACTTC
TRBV5-4,-,-,TRBJ1-3,CASSLDSLSGNTIYF,TGTGCCAGCAGCTTGGACAGTCTATCCGGAAACACCATATATTTT
TRBV29-1,TRBD2,-,TRBJ2-1,CSVDGTSGIEQFF,TGCAGCGTTGACGGGACTAGCGGGATTGAGCAGTTCTTC
TRBV7-9,-,-,TRBJ1-1,CAPGWQGEKNTEAFF,TGTGCCCCGGGTTGGCAGGGCGAGAAGAACACTGAAGCTTTCTTT
TRBV7-9,-,-,TRBJ2-7,CASSLVREPYEQYF,TGTGCCAGCAGCTTAGTAAGGGAACCCTACGAGCAGTACTTC
TRBV10-1,-,-,TRBJ2-7,CATSRGRTSRYEQYF,TGCGCCACGAGCCGGGGCCGGACCTCTCGCTACGAGCAGTACTTC
TRBV28,-,-,TRBJ1-2,CASSLSVTHGYTF,TGTGCCAGCAGTTTATCAGTGACGCATGGCTACACCTTC
TRBV7-2,-,-,TRBJ2-5,CASTRSGGSETQYF,TGTGCCAGCACACGGTCCGGAGGCTCAGAGACCCAGTACTTC
TRBV19,-,-,TRBJ1-5,CASSNRLGFQPQHF,TGTGCCAGTAGTAACCGGCTGGGGTTTCAGCCCCAGCATTTT